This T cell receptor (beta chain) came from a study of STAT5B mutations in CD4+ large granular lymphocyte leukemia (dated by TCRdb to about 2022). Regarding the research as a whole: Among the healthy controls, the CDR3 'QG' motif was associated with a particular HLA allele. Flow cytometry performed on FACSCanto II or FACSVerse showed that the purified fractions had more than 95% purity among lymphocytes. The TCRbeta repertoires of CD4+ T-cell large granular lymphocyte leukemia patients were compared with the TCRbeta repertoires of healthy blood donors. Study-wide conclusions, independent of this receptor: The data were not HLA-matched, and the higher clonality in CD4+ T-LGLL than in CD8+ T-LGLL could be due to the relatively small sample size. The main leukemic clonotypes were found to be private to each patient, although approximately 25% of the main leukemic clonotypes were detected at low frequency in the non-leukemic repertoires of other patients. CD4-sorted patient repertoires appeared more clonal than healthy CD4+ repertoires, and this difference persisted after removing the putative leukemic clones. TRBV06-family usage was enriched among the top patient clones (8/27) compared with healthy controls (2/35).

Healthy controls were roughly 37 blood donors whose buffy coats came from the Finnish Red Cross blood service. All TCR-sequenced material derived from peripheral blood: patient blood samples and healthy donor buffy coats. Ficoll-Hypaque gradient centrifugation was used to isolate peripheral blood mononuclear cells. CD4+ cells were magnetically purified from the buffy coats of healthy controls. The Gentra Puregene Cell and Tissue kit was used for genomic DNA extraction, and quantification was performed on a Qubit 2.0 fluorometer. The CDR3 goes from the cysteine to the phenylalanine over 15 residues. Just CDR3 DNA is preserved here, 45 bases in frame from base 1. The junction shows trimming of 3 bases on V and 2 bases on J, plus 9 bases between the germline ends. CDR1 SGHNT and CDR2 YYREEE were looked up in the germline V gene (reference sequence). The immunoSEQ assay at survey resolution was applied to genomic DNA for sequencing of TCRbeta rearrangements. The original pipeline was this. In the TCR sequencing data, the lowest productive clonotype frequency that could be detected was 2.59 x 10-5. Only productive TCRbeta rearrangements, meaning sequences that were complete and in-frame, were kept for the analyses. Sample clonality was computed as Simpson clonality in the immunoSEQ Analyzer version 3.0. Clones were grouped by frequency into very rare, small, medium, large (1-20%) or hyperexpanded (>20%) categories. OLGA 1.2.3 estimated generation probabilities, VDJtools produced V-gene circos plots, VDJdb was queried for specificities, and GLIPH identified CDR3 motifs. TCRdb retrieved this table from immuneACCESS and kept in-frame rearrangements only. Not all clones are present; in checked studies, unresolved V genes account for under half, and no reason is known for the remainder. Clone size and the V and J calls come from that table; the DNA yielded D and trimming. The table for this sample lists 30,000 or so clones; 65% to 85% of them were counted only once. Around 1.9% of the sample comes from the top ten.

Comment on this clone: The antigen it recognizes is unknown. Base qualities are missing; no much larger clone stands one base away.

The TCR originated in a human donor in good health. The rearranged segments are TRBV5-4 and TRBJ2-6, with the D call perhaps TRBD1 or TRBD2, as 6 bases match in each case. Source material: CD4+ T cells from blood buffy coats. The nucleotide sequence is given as TGTGCCAGCAGCTGGGGGGCGCCTGGGGCCAACGTCCTGACTTTC. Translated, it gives CASSWGAPGANVLTF.